One and the same sample provided the 8 T cell receptor beta chains below, sequenced in a study of blood T cells in healthy people across ages (dated by TCRdb to the mid-2010s). Library construction relied on 5' RACE. A second about 7 to 11 cycle PCR used a sample-barcoded 5' primer and a J-beta primer mix. Starting from the raw public reads, TCRdb applied fastp trimming at Q25, assembled clones with MiXCR and retained in-frame beta chains. Each record represents a unique CDR3 protein, reported with the most common genes and DNA among its rows. In all, the sample holds 1.5 million to 2 million distinct CDR3 sequences, and approximately 39% of those were seen once. Under 25% of the sample comes from the top ten. The sequenced material came from blood. Receptors were obtained from a human donor in good health.

The chain combines TRBV5-1 with TRBJ1-1; tentatively, D is TRBD1 (5 bases). This CDR3 contains 13 residues. V was trimmed by 5 bases and J by 5 bases, leaving 13 bases between them. Germline V gene data show CDR1 as SGHRS and CDR2 as YFSETQ. DNA for the CDR3: TGCGCCAGCAGAGATCAGGGCGGGACTGAAGCTTTCTTT. Translation gives CASRDQGGTEAFF. Variable domain in full (rest from reference TRBV5-1 and TRBJ1-1): KAGVTQTPRYLIKTRGQQVTLSCSPISGHRSVSWYQQTPGQGLQFLFEYFSETQRNKGNFPGRFSGRQFSNSRSEMNVSTLELGDSALYLCASRDQGGTEAFFGQGTRLTVV.

This clonotype was picked up a small number of times. The V and J genes are TRBV20-1 and TRBJ2-5, with D possibly being TRBD1 or TRBD2 (7 bases each). The DNA end is more similar to TRBJ2-7, so the J call may be wrong. The CDR3 consists of 16 residues. Per the germline V gene, CDR1 is DFQATT and CDR2 is SNEGSKA (reference sequence). The CDR3: CSAPGEGAMVINEQYF. The CDR3 nucleotides are TGCAGTGCTCCAGGGGAGGGGGCTATGGTGATTAACGAGCAGTACTTC.

V usage is TRBV5-1 and J usage is TRBJ2-3, with 7 nucleotides matching TRBD2. This CDR3 spans 15 amino acids. The germline V gene has CDR1 SGHRS and CDR2 YFSETQ. Losses at the gene ends were 4 bases for V and 2 bases for J; bases not matched to a gene: 7. The CDR3 region has the DNA TGCGCCAGCAGCAAAAGGGAGGGAGCCACAGATACGCAGTATTTT. Its protein product is CASSKREGATDTQYF. The full variable domain, completed using reference TRBV5-1 and TRBJ2-3, is KAGVTQTPRYLIKTRGQQVTLSCSPISGHRSVSWYQQTPGQGLQFLFEYFSETQRNKGNFPGRFSGRQFSNSRSEMNVSTLELGDSALYLCASSKREGATDTQYFGPGTRLTVL.

This clonotype was recorded a few times. The chain carries TRBV15 and TRBJ2-3; D remains ambiguous. This CDR3 is 14 amino acids long. V was clipped by 1 base and J by 4 bases, with 9 bases between them. Germline values: CDR1 LNHNV, CDR2 YYDKDF (reference sequence). This CDR3 reads CATSRGGGSDTQYF. CDR3 coding DNA: TGTGCCACCAGCAGAGGTGGCGGTTCAGATACGCAGTATTTT. The complete variable domain, with remaining parts taken from reference TRBV15 and TRBJ2-3, reads DAMVIQNPRYQVTQFGKPVTLSCSQTLNHNVMYWYQQKSSQAPKLLFHYYDKDFNNEADTPDNFQSRRPNTSFCFLDIRSPGLGDTAMYLCATSRGGGSDTQYFGPGTRLTVL.

The chain employs TRBV5-1 and TRBJ2-7; 8 positions agree with TRBD2. Germline V CDR1 and CDR2: SGHRS, YFSETQ. This CDR3 contains 15 residues. With 0 bases clipped from V and 2 bases from J, the junction kept 4 bases outside the gene matches. The CDR3 is CASSLERGSPYEQYF. For the CDR3, the DNA is TGCGCCAGCAGCTTGGAGCGGGGGTCACCCTACGAGCAGTACTTC.

This clonotype was counted many times. The chain employs TRBV10-3 and TRBJ2-1, with 7 bases that match TRBD1. With 4 bases clipped from V and 1 base from J, the junction kept 1 base outside the gene matches. The CDR3 totals 14 residues. Looked up from germline, CDR1 is ENHRY and CDR2 is SYGVKD. The CDR3 bases are TGTGCCATCAGTGGGACAGGATCCTACAATGAGCAGTTCTTC. It is translated as CAISGTGSYNEQFF.

This clonotype was seen more than once but under ten times. The gene calls are TRBV20-1 and TRBJ2-7, with D unresolved. There are 13 residues in the CDR3. V lost 2 bases and J lost 4, with 12 bases in between. From germline, CDR1 is DFQATT and CDR2 SNEGSKA (reference sequence). The DNA of the CDR3 is TGCAGTGCTAGATCTATTTTAATTTACGAGCAGTACTTC. Amino acids: CSARSILIYEQYF.

The chain joins TRBV11-1 to TRBJ2-3; 10 nucleotides line up with TRBD2. The V gene end was trimmed by 5 bases and the J gene end by 6 bases; junction bases not matched to a gene: 11. Germline-derived CDR1 and CDR2 are SGHAT and FQDESV (reference sequence). This CDR3 has 16 amino acids. The CDR3 spells CASSARAGGLLDTQYF. As DNA, the CDR3 is TGTGCCAGCAGCGCCCGAGCGGGGGGGCTCCTTGATACGCAGTATTTT.